These 25 T cell receptor beta chains came from one sample sequenced in a study of blood T cells in healthy people across ages. Alongside a J-beta primer mix, a sample-barcoded 5' primer served in a second PCR lasting roughly 7 to 11 cycles. MiXCR, applied by TCRdb to the 5' RACE reads, yields one record per CDR3 protein. The table has some 1.1 million distinct CDR3 sequences, roughly two fifths seen once. Sequencing input: blood. The receptors stem from a man between 18 and 29 years old in good health.

This chain joins TRBV4-1 and TRBJ2-7; weak D call: TRBD1 (5 bases). The J call is uncertain, as TRBJ2-5 better fits the DNA end. The length of the CDR3 is 16 residues. Germline V lookup: CDR1 MGHRA, CDR2 YSYEKL. In DNA form, the CDR3 reads TGCGCCAGCAGCCAGCTCAGAATTGGCCAGGGTGAGACCCAGTACTTC. Protein: CASSQLRIGQGETQYF.

This clonotype was seen a few times. The chain carries TRBV12-3 or TRBV12-4 and TRBJ1-1, with 8 bases matching TRBD1. V was pared by 5 bases and J by 5 bases, with 4 bases of the junction left unmatched. The CDR3 contains 13 residues. CDR3 protein: CASSPRTGTEAFF. CDR3 nucleotides: TGTGCCAGCAGTCCTAGGACAGGGACTGAAGCTTTCTTT.

The rearrangement joins TRBV2 to TRBJ2-5, with TRBD1 matching over 9 bases. Trimming cost V 9 bases and J 5 bases; bases outside gene matches: 13. This CDR3 has 15 amino acids. Germline CDR1 and CDR2: SNHLY and FYNNEI. CDR3 coding DNA: TGTGCCAGTAGTCGGGCGGGACAGGGTTATGAGACCCAGTACTTC. This codes for CASSRAGQGYETQYF.

This clonotype has a handful of counts. The rearrangement uses TRBV5-6 and TRBJ2-2; no definite D call. CDR3 size: 14 residues. V dropped 2 bases and J dropped 0 bases, with 5 bases sitting between them. Germline values: CDR1 SGHDT, CDR2 YYEEEE. CDR3 bases: TGTGCCAGCAGCTTATCCGCGAACACCGGGGAGCTGTTTTTT. Protein: CASSLSANTGELFF.

This clonotype was observed a few times. J is TRBJ2-5 and V is TRBV28; D is perhaps TRBD2 (6 bases). This CDR3 region has 17 residues. CDR1 and CDR2 (germline): MDHEN, SYDVKM. V dropped 4 bases and J dropped 2 bases, with 20 bases sitting between them. In nucleotides, the CDR3 is TGTGCCAGCAGTTCCGCCGCCCCTACGGGGACTCAAGAGACCCAGTACTTC. Translated: CASSSAAPTGTQETQYF.

The chain joins TRBV4-1 to TRBJ2-3; D uncertain. In germline, CDR1 is MGHRA, CDR2 YSYEKL. CDR3 length: 14 amino acids. Trimming shortened V by 0 bases and J by 4 bases, and 8 bases separated the two germline ends. In nucleotides, the CDR3 is TGCGCCAGCAGCCAAGAGGTAGCCCCAGATACGCAGTATTTT. It encodes CASSQEVAPDTQYF.

This clonotype was counted at least ten times. V is TRBV27 and J is TRBJ2-1; D might be TRBD1 or TRBD2, each matching 5 bases. Trimming removed 5 bases from V and 0 bases from J, with 11 bases in between. This CDR3 contains 15 residues. Germline CDR1 MNHEY, CDR2 SMNVEV (reference sequence). CDR3 in DNA: TGTGCCAGCAGTCCCGCAGGGAGCTCCTACAATGAGCAGTTCTTC. This translates into CASSPAGSSYNEQFF.

The V and J genes are TRBV9 and TRBJ2-7, with D possibly being TRBD2 (7 bases). The germline gives CDR1 SGDLS, CDR2 YYNGEE. Trimming took 3 bases from V and 7 from J, leaving 14 bases between them. The CDR3 has 13 residues. CDR3 loop: CASSARGGDEQYF. DNA for the CDR3: TGTGCCAGCAGCGCCAGGGGAGGGGATGAGCAGTACTTC.

V is TRBV2 and J is TRBJ1-5; D gene uncertain. In germline, CDR1 is SNHLY, CDR2 FYNNEI. The V end was cut by 6 bases, the J end by 4 bases, with 13 bases between. There are 14 residues in the CDR3. The CDR3 protein is CASRSDAINQPQHF. CDR3 DNA sequence: TGTGCCAGCAGGTCGGACGCAATAAATCAGCCCCAGCATTTT.

The V gene is TRBV29-1, the J gene TRBJ1-4; D remains unclear. CDR1 and CDR2 from the germline V gene are SQVTM and ANQGSEA. This CDR3 comprises 11 residues. V was pared by 5 bases and J by 3 bases, with 4 bases between. CDR3 in amino acids: CSVSANEKLFF. CDR3 DNA sequence: TGCAGCGTTAGCGCTAATGAAAAACTGTTTTTT.

This clonotype was seen only once. The rearrangement links TRBV19 to TRBJ2-7, with a tentative D call TRBD1 (6 bases). The CDR3 has 18 amino acids. Trimming removed 5 bases from V and 2 bases from J, with 25 bases in between. Germline CDR1 reads LNHDA; CDR2 reads SQIVND (reference sequence). CDR3 sequence: CASSASTGTALLPYEQYF. CDR3 DNA sequence: TGTGCCAGTAGTGCATCGACAGGAACGGCTTTACTCCCCTACGAGCAGTACTTC.

This clonotype was observed at least ten times. The rearrangement uses TRBV20-1 and TRBJ1-2; TRBD1 matches 8 bases. The CDR3 totals 13 residues. V lost 0 bases, J lost 4 bases, and 1 base stayed unmatched. From germline, CDR1 is DFQATT and CDR2 SNEGSKA (reference sequence). The CDR3 sequence: CSAREQGGYGYTF. CDR3 sequence (DNA): TGCAGTGCTAGAGAACAGGGGGGCTATGGCTACACCTTC.

The rearrangement uses TRBV5-6 and TRBJ1-6, with 7 bases lining up with TRBD1. The germline gives CDR1 SGHDT, CDR2 YYEEEE. V lost 4 bases and J lost 4; bases outside the gene matches: 8. The CDR3 sequence is 16 residues long. The CDR3 DNA follows: TGTGCCAGCAGCCTAGAAACGGGACAGTATAATTCACCCCTCCACTTT. This gives the protein CASSLETGQYNSPLHF.

V usage is TRBV29-1 and J usage is TRBJ2-3; D possibly corresponds to TRBD1 (9 bases). The CDR3 is 17 amino acids. The germline V gene encodes CDR1 SQVTM and CDR2 ANQGSEA. The CDR3 coding sequence is TGCACCACCTCGGGGGGGACAGGGTCTCGTAGCACAGATACGCAGTATTTT. Translating it yields CTTSGGTGSRSTDTQYF.

This rearrangement joins TRBV20-1 to TRBJ1-6, with 9 bases identical to TRBD1. Germline V gene lookup returns CDR1 DFQATT and CDR2 SNEGSKA (reference sequence). The CDR3 totals 12 residues. V shed 8 bases, J shed 6 bases, and the junction held 2 bases outside the gene matches. The CDR3 DNA reads as TGCAGTCAGGGACAGGGTAATTCACCCCTCCACTTT. It specifies CSQGQGNSPLHF.

This clonotype has more than one count but fewer than ten. The CDR3 DNA sequence: TGTGCCAGCAGCTTGGGGTGGACAGGGGACGGCTACACCTTC. Protein sequence: CASSLGWTGDGYTF. The genes are TRBV5-5 and TRBJ1-2; 9 bases match TRBD1. The CDR3 totals 14 residues. Germline loops: CDR1 SGHKS, CDR2 YYEKEE (reference sequence). Germline trimming cut 0 bases from V and 8 bases from J; bases unmatched to any gene: 5.

This clonotype has a handful of counts. This chain joins TRBV10-3 and TRBJ2-5, with D uncertain. Germline V gene data show CDR1 as ENHRY and CDR2 as SYGVKD. Between the trimmed V and J ends, which lost 3 bases and 5 bases, there was a span of 10 bases. The CDR3 spans 13 residues. CDR3: CAISERIRETQYF. The CDR3 region has the DNA TGTGCCATCAGTGAAAGGATTCGGGAGACCCAGTACTTC.

This clonotype turned up a few times. CDR3 DNA: TGTGCCATCAGTGATCCAGGCCGTTGGGGCTACACCTTC. Its protein product is CAISDPGRWGYTF. This chain uses TRBV10-3 with TRBJ1-2; D gene ambiguous. Germline CDR1 ENHRY, CDR2 SYGVKD. This CDR3 region has 13 residues. The V end was cut by 3 bases, the J end by 8 bases, with 13 bases between.

This sequence joins TRBV24-1 and TRBJ1-3; 7 bases map to TRBD1. The junction had 14 bases not matched to a gene; V was cut back by 12 bases and J by 4 bases. The germline gives CDR1 KGHDR, CDR2 SFDVKD. This CDR3 region has 15 residues. This CDR3 reads CAPYPGQNLGNTIYF. The CDR3 coding sequence is TGTGCCCCCTACCCGGGACAGAATTTAGGAAACACCATATATTTT.

V usage is TRBV6-6 and J usage is TRBJ1-2; D not certain. Trimming pared 2 bases from V and 5 bases from J, leaving 15 bases between. Germline values: CDR1 MNHNY, CDR2 SVGAGI (reference sequence). This CDR3 comprises 15 residues. The CDR3 DNA reads as TGTGCCAGCAGTTACATTCCGGGCGATGGTTATGGCTACACCTTC. Protein sequence: CASSYIPGDGYGYTF.

The chain employs TRBV12-3 or TRBV12-4 and TRBJ2-4; TRBD2 might be the D (7 bases). This CDR3 has 11 amino acids. The V end was cut by 7 bases, the J end by 11 bases, with 12 bases between. The CDR3 sequence is CASTLGGVQYF. CDR3 in DNA: TGTGCCAGCACCCTAGGGGGGGTTCAGTACTTC.

With regard to this clonotype: Its ends do not fully match the called genes, so a read error is possible. The chain couples TRBV4-3 to TRBJ1-4, with D hard to call. Looked up from germline, CDR1 is LGHNA and CDR2 is YSLEER. The CDR3 loop spans 15 amino acids. CDR3 coding DNA: TGCGCTAGCAGCCAAGATCTGACCTCTAATGAAAAACTGTTTTTT. Translated, it gives CASSQDLTSNEKLFF.

In this sample, this clonotype turned up a few times. The V gene is TRBV20-1, the J gene TRBJ1-2; TRBD1 is a possible D gene (5 bases). Germline CDR1 reads DFQATT; CDR2 reads SNEGSKA (reference sequence). The CDR3 is 15 amino acids. V gave up 5 bases and J gave up 0 bases, with 16 bases separating them. The CDR3 nucleotides are TGCAGTGCTTCGGGCGGGGCCCCGACTAACTATGGCTACACCTTC. It yields the protein CSASGGAPTNYGYTF.

This clonotype was observed a handful of times. The chain joins TRBV7-6 to TRBJ2-1; a possible D gene is TRBD1 (5 bases). Trimming left V 4 bases short and J 4 bases short, with 14 bases between. The CDR3 is made up of 15 amino acids. Germline CDR1 is SGHVS and CDR2 is FNYEAQ. CDR3 amino acids: CASSSMSTDYNEQFF. CDR3 DNA sequence: TGTGCCAGCAGCTCGATGTCGACAGATTACAATGAGCAGTTCTTC.

This chain uses TRBV12-3 or TRBV12-4 with TRBJ2-1; a weak D match, TRBD1 (7 bases). V lost 7 bases, J lost 3 bases, and 19 bases lay in between. There are 16 residues in the CDR3. CDR3 in amino acids: CASIMEGQWGYNEQFF. The CDR3 coding sequence is TGTGCCAGCATCATGGAGGGACAGTGGGGCTACAATGAGCAGTTCTTC.